This TCR beta chain was recovered during a study of cytomegalovirus exposure and HLA in healthy donors. In the PCR, 60 Vbeta and 13 Jbeta primers were used. In the authors' methods: Later, 80 million or so unique TCR beta chains were counted in an analysis, and approximately 10 million of them were shared. Profiled with immunoSEQ multiplex PCR; TCRdb holds only in-frame clones, not every one. For V, J and clone size, that table is used; D and trimming come from the DNA. The table shows under 200,000 clones, with about 76% occurring only once. Comments on this clone: Its target is unknown.

Trimming took off 0 bases at V and 0 bases at J, with 11 bases between the two ends. Germline CDR1 and CDR2: SGHTS and YDEGEE. The CDR3 is made up of 16 amino acids. The study's findings and limits: Compared with the roughly 700-donor mean, an Asian-associated ancestry cluster reportedly had fewer N-insertions, according to a later analysis.

All the people who gave samples were healthy bone marrow donors. This sequence was found in a male donor in good health and CMV-seropositive. Sequencing was performed on PBMCs. The rearrangement links TRBV5-8 to TRBJ2-3, with a possible D match to TRBD1 (5 bases). The CDR3 sequence: CASSLGQKTSTDTQYF. CDR3 in DNA: TGTGCCAGCAGCTTGGGACAGAAAACTAGCACAGATACGCAGTATTTT.